A single T cell receptor (beta chain) is shown here with its context. This specimen comes from a study of blood T cell repertoires in COVID-19. Some clones are missing from TCRdb's copy, which holds only in-frame ones; the method was immunoSEQ multiplex PCR. This sample has roughly 280,000 clones, with about nine tenths found just once. V shed 3 bases and J shed 0 bases, with 9 bases lying between them. CDR3 length equals 14 residues. Germline V CDR1 and CDR2: MDHEN, SYDVKM. The V and J genes are TRBV28 and TRBJ2-7; TRBD1 is a possible D gene (5 bases). Specimen: peripheral blood. This receptor was taken from a woman between 50 and 59 years old who had recovered from COVID-19. Written as DNA, the CDR3 is TGTGCCAGCAGTTTTAATGGACACTCCTACGAGCAGTACTTC. This translates into CASSFNGHSYEQYF.